These 15 T cell receptor beta chains were all obtained from the same sample, sequenced in a study of control samples from healthy donors and cancer patients. Repertoires were generated with immunoSEQ multiplex PCR, while TCRdb's copy carries only in-frame clones and drops some. This sample has 95,000 to 130,000 clones, with more than 85% found just once. Input material: blood. These TCRs come from a man in his thirties or forties in good health.

The V gene is TRBV5-1, the J gene TRBJ1-2, with D perhaps TRBD1 (6 bases). Looked up from germline, CDR1 is SGHRS and CDR2 is YFSETQ. Trimming shortened V by 4 bases and J by 4 bases, and 11 bases separated the two germline ends. This CDR3 is built from 13 residues. The CDR3 DNA reads as TGCGCCAGCAGCAGCAGGGACACCTATGGCTACACCTTC. It encodes CASSSRDTYGYTF.

The rearrangement uses TRBV2 and TRBJ2-7; a weak D match, TRBD1 (6 bases). CDR3 length equals 14 residues. Trimming removed 7 bases at V and 0 bases at J, with 13 bases between. Germline V gene sequence: CDR1 SNHLY, CDR2 FYNNEI. The CDR3 nucleotides are TGTGCCAGCAAACGTACAGGGAGCTCCTACGAGCAGTACTTC. It translates to CASKRTGSSYEQYF.

CDR3 residues: CARPSRGITGELFF. For the CDR3, the DNA is TGTGCCAGACCCAGCCGGGGTATCACCGGGGAGCTGTTTTTT. V is TRBV6-5 and J is TRBJ2-2; TRBD2 is a possible D gene (5 bases). The V end was cut by 9 bases, the J end by 4 bases, with 15 bases between. CDR1 is MNHEY and CDR2 is SVGAGI in the germline V gene. The CDR3 spans 14 residues.

This sequence joins TRBV5-1 and TRBJ2-7; 8 nucleotides align to TRBD1. Germline trimming cut 4 bases from V and 3 bases from J; bases unmatched to any gene: 15. In germline, CDR1 is SGHRS, CDR2 YFSETQ. The CDR3 consists of 17 residues. The CDR3 nucleotides are TGCGCCAGCAGCCAACCAAGGACAGGGAAAATAAACTACGAGCAGTACTTC. It translates to CASSQPRTGKINYEQYF. Variable domain in full (rest from reference TRBV5-1 and TRBJ2-7): KAGVTQTPRYLIKTRGQQVTLSCSPISGHRSVSWYQQTPGQGLQFLFEYFSETQRNKGNFPGRFSGRQFSNSRSEMNVSTLELGDSALYLCASSQPRTGKINYEQYFGPGTRLTVT.

The CDR3 is CATSGSGSTDTQYF. The DNA of the CDR3 is TGTGCCACCAGTGGGTCAGGGAGCACAGATACGCAGTATTTT. This chain connects TRBV24-1 to TRBJ2-3, with a possible D match to TRBD1 (5 bases). The CDR3 covers 14 residues. V was trimmed by 5 bases and J by 0 bases, leaving 8 bases between them. The germline V gene has CDR1 KGHDR and CDR2 SFDVKD.

This clone showed up just once. V is TRBV6-6 and J is TRBJ1-3; 7 nucleotides match TRBD1. Per germline, CDR1 MNHNY and CDR2 SVGAGI (reference sequence). V trimming: 6 bases; J trimming: 9 bases; junction bases outside the gene matches: 8. The CDR3 is 13 residues long. The CDR3: CASSYRGLGTIYF. The CDR3 bases are TGTGCCAGCAGCTACAGGGGTCTCGGCACCATATATTTT.

The table lists this clone with a few counts. The V and J genes are TRBV3-1 (or the pseudogene TRBV3-2) and TRBJ1-5; D might be TRBD1 (5 bases). Trimming took off 0 bases at V and 6 bases at J, with 12 bases between the two ends. The germline CDR1 and CDR2 sequences are LGHDT and YNNKEL (reference sequence). The CDR3 loop spans 15 amino acids. The CDR3 protein is CASSQDRGWGQPQHF. Written as DNA, the CDR3 is TGTGCCAGCAGCCAAGATCGGGGCTGGGGTCAGCCCCAGCATTTT.

The chain has TRBV19 and TRBJ2-7; D possibly matches TRBD1 or TRBD2 (5 bases each). V was pared by 5 bases and J by 9 bases, with 26 bases between. The CDR3 runs to 16 residues. Looked up from germline, CDR1 is LNHDA and CDR2 is SQIVND (reference sequence). CDR3 sequence (DNA): TGTGCCAGTAGTTTCGAGGGGACGGCGCTAGGGGACGGGCAGTACTTC. Amino acids: CASSFEGTALGDGQYF. The full variable domain, completed using reference TRBV19 and TRBJ2-7, is DGGITQSPKYLFRKEGQNVTLSCEQNLNHDAMYWYRQDPGQGLRLIYYSQIVNDFQKGDIAEGYSVSREKKESFPLTVTSAQKNPTAFYLCASSFEGTALGDGQYFGPGTRLTVT.

This chain joins TRBV19 and TRBJ2-7, with D perhaps TRBD1 or TRBD2 (6 bases each). The length of the CDR3 is 15 residues. V was trimmed by 3 bases and J by 3 bases, leaving 15 bases between them. The germline V gene has CDR1 LNHDA and CDR2 SQIVND (reference sequence). The CDR3 bases are TGTGCCAGTAGTATCAGTGCGGGGACAAACTACGAGCAGTACGTC. Translating gives CASSISAGTNYEQYV.

The gene calls are TRBV19 and TRBJ1-2; TRBD1 matches 7 bases. The germline V gene encodes CDR1 LNHDA and CDR2 SQIVND (reference sequence). The CDR3 has 14 amino acids. Unmatched junction bases numbered 9, after V lost 7 bases and J lost 4 bases. The CDR3 DNA sequence: TGTGCCAGTAAGGACAGGTTTGGGAGCTATGGCTACACCTTC. This codes for CASKDRFGSYGYTF.

This chain uses TRBV6-5 with TRBJ1-1; TRBD1 aligns across 7 bases. Per the germline V gene, CDR1 is MNHEY and CDR2 is SVGAGI. The ends lost 6 bases at V and 0 bases at J; junction bases unmatched: 7. The CDR3 covers 15 residues. The CDR3 region is CASRRQGTMNTEAFF. Here the CDR3 DNA reads TGTGCCAGCAGACGACAGGGAACCATGAACACTGAAGCTTTCTTT.

The rearrangement uses TRBV5-4 and TRBJ2-2; D possibly corresponds to TRBD1 (6 bases). Looked up from germline, CDR1 is SGHNT and CDR2 is YYREEE (reference sequence). Trimming removed 7 bases from V and 0 bases from J, with 13 bases in between. This CDR3 spans 15 amino acids. CDR3 sequence reads: CASRTVPANTGELFF. The CDR3 DNA is TGTGCCAGCCGGACAGTTCCCGCGAACACCGGGGAGCTGTTTTTT.

The rearrangement joins TRBV5-1 to TRBJ2-2, with D unresolved. Germline loops: CDR1 SGHRS, CDR2 YFSETQ. Trimming took off 0 bases at V and 0 bases at J, with 6 bases between the two ends. The length of the CDR3 is 15 residues. This CDR3 reads CASSLAGSNTGELFF. The CDR3 DNA reads TGCGCCAGCAGCTTGGCCGGATCGAACACCGGGGAGCTGTTTTTT.

The J gene is TRBJ2-7, the V gene TRBV6-1; D gene ambiguous. Germline V gives CDR1 MNHNS, CDR2 SASEGT. The germline V and J ends were trimmed by 1 base and 12 bases, with 19 bases remaining between them. The CDR3 is 14 amino acids. CDR3 residues: CASSEVRSYPLAYV. In DNA, the CDR3 is TGTGCCAGCAGTGAAGTGAGATCATACCCCCTCGCGTACGTC.

The CDR3, as DNA: TGTGCCAGCAGCTGGAGCGGGGGGGCCACCGGGGAGCTGTTTTTT. Its protein is CASSWSGGATGELFF. The chain joins TRBV7-2 to TRBJ2-2; TRBD2 agrees at 10 bases. This CDR3 region has 15 residues. Trimming removed 4 bases from V and 4 bases from J; junction bases left unmatched: 3. Germline V gene lookup returns CDR1 SGHTA and CDR2 FQGNSA.